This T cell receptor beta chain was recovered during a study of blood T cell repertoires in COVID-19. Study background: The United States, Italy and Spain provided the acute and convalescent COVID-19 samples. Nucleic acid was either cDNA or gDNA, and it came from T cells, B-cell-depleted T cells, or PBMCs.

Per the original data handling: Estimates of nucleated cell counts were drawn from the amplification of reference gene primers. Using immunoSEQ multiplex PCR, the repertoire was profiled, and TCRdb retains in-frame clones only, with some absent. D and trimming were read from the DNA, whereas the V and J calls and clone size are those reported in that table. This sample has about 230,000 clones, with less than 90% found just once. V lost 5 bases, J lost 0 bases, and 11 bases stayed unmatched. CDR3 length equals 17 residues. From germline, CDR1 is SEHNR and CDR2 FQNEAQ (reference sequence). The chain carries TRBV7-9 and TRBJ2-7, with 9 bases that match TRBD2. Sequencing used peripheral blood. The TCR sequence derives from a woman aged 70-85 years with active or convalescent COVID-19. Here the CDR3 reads CASSPAQGAGGSYEQYF. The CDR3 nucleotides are TGTGCCAGCAGCCCCGCCCAGGGAGCGGGAGGCTCCTACGAGCAGTACTTC.